This TCR beta chain was sequenced during a study of T cell repertoires in cytomegalovirus infection. Across the whole study: Matching HLA type and CMV infection were both indicated by public TCR beta signatures. Findings and limits, study-wide: The study identified carriers of CMV plus the relevant HLA from cumulative public TCR beta family frequency. In two of eight donors, the top clonotype was HLA-C-restricted CMV-specific.

Each CDR3 protein gets one entry after TCRdb re-called the reads with MiXCR. This table holds some 170,000 distinct CDR3 sequences, 15% to 20% found once. With 4 bases removed from V and 1 base from J, the gap between germline ends came to 11 bases. Germline assignment: CDR1 SGDLS and CDR2 YYNGEE. The CDR3 runs to 14 residues. In this sample, this clonotype turned up a few times. Its antigen is currently unknown. The clonotype originates from a human donor in good health (CMV status not recorded). Some clones in this sample may be carry-over from other donors' samples. V and J are TRBV9 and TRBJ2-5, with D unresolved. Sequenced material: CD8+ T cells from PBMCs. The CDR3 is CASSLTGTQETQYF. The CDR3 DNA reads as TGTGCCAGCAGCCTCACTGGCACCCAAGAGACCCAGTACTTC.